This TCR beta chain appears in the sequencing data of a study of radiotherapy plus CTLA-4 blockade in lung cancer. The study, taken as a whole, reports: Among blood TCR repertoires after radiotherapy plus ipilimumab, tumor-derived clones expanded. How blood T cell clones changed early, along with interferon-beta, reportedly forecast response best.

Note on this clone: The target antigen is unknown. Other DNA sequences of this sample code for an identical CDR3.

Trimming removed 5 bases from V and 6 bases from J; junction bases left unmatched: 5. Germline-derived CDR1 and CDR2 are MNHNS and SASEGT. The CDR3 length is 13 residues. Focal radiation with ipilimumab CTLA-4 blockade was given to patients with chemo-refractory metastatic non-small-cell lung cancer. The table came from immunoSEQ multiplex PCR; TCRdb's copy has only in-frame clones and leaves some out. The sample has 40,000 to 50,000 clones; approximately 78% are singletons. The chain is built from TRBV6-1 and TRBJ1-2; 8 bases line up with TRBD1. The receptor was derived from a human donor with non-small cell lung cancer who had stable disease on radiotherapy plus ipilimumab. The input for sequencing was peripheral blood, taken from a patient treated with radiotherapy plus ipilimumab. In DNA form, the CDR3 reads TGTGCCAGCAGTAAAGGACAGGGTGATGGCTACACCTTC. It yields the protein CASSKGQGDGYTF.